The 4 T cell receptor beta chains below all came from one sample that was sequenced in a study of CD8 T cells in Susac syndrome (dated by TCRdb to about 2019). The protocol used for the library was the immunoSEQ multiplex PCR assay. RNA was extracted with the RNeasy kit and roughly 0.5 to 1 ug was reverse transcribed using random hexamers. TCRdb reprocessed the public reads (quality trimming at Q25 with fastp, clone calling with MiXCR) and kept in-frame beta chains. Records with the same CDR3 protein are collapsed into one entry carrying the most frequent genes and DNA. The sample table records 150,000 to 200,000 distinct CDR3 sequences; approximately 95% of these occur just once. Clones ranked in the top ten supply approximately 0.098% of the sample. The sample consisted of CD4+ T cells from PBMCs. All receptors come from a human donor in good health.

This chain joins TRBV9 and TRBJ2-3; D may be TRBD2 (7 bases). Germline V gene lookup returns CDR1 SGDLS and CDR2 YYNGEE. V was clipped by 0 bases and J by 2 bases, with 19 bases between them. This CDR3 has 18 residues. The CDR3: CASSVGVNRGAYTDTQYF. The CDR3 coding sequence is TGTGCCAGCAGCGTAGGAGTAAACCGGGGGGCCTACACAGATACGCAGTATTTT. Based on the CDR3 plus reference TRBV9 and TRBJ2-3, the full variable domain is DSGVTQTPKHLITATGQRVTLRCSPRSGDLSVYWYQQSLDQGLQFLIQYYNGEERAKGNILERFSAQQFPDLHSELNLSSLELGDSALYFCASSVGVNRGAYTDTQYFGPGTRLTVL.

This sequence joins TRBV19 and TRBJ1-3; D is perhaps TRBD1 (5 bases). CDR3 length: 15 residues. Germline-derived CDR1 and CDR2 are LNHDA and SQIVND (reference sequence). The V gene lost 7 bases and the J gene lost 1 base, with 14 bases spanning the gap. The CDR3 sequence is CASMRPGVSGNTIYF. CDR3 nucleotides: TGTGCCAGTATGCGACCGGGGGTTTCTGGAAACACCATATATTTT.

Here the CDR3 DNA reads TGTGCCTGGAGTGTTGGTCAGGGGCCAAATTCACCCCTCCACTTT. Its protein product is CAWSVGQGPNSPLHF. This chain uses TRBV30 with TRBJ1-6; a possible D gene is TRBD1 (6 bases). This CDR3 contains 15 residues. V was trimmed by 0 bases and J by 7 bases, leaving 13 bases between them. From germline, CDR1 is GTSNPN and CDR2 SVGIG (reference sequence).

The V and J genes are TRBV18 and TRBJ2-7; 11 bases are shared with TRBD1. The V segment lost 6 bases and the J segment 6 bases; nucleotides outside the gene matches: 7. There are 14 residues in the CDR3. Germline-derived CDR1 and CDR2 are KGHSH and LQKENI. CDR3 DNA sequence: TGTGCCAGCTCCCTGGACAGGGGGCTTCTCGAGCAGTACTTC. Translation: CASSLDRGLLEQYF.